The 11 T cell receptor beta chains below were found in one sample sequenced in a study of blood T cell repertoires in COVID-19. Profiled with immunoSEQ multiplex PCR; TCRdb holds only in-frame clones, not every one. The sample lists more than 25,000 clones, 65% to 90% seen once, with approximately 25% in the top ten. Specimen: peripheral blood. All receptors come from a human donor in a cohort sampled during active COVID-19.

V is TRBV13 and J is TRBJ2-1, with 11 bases identical to TRBD2. V lost 5 bases and J lost 4; bases outside the gene matches: 4. The CDR3 covers 15 residues. CDR1 and CDR2 (germline): PRHDT, FYEKMQ (reference sequence). Here the CDR3 DNA reads TGTGCCAGCAGCAGCGGGACTAGCGGATACAATGAGCAGTTCTTC. Translated: CASSSGTSGYNEQFF.

V usage is TRBV2 and J usage is TRBJ2-7; TRBD2 might be the D (6 bases). CDR1 and CDR2 from the germline V gene are SNHLY and FYNNEI. V lost 2 bases to trimming and J lost 6 bases, with 17 bases between them. This CDR3 is built from 15 residues. In DNA form, the CDR3 reads TGTGCCAGCAGTGAACGTGGGACTCCTCCTGGCGAGCAGTACTTC. Protein product: CASSERGTPPGEQYF.

This chain joins TRBV6-5 and TRBJ2-7; unclear D gene. V dropped 6 bases and J dropped 3 bases, with 6 bases sitting between them. Germline V gives CDR1 MNHEY, CDR2 SVGAGI. This CDR3 has 11 residues. In DNA form, the CDR3 reads TGTGCCAGCAGAGCCTACTACGAGCAGTACTTC. Residues: CASRAYYEQYF.

The rearrangement joins TRBV7-2 to TRBJ2-2; weak D call: TRBD2 (5 bases). Trimming took 5 bases from V and 1 from J, leaving 17 bases between them. This CDR3 has 17 amino acids. Germline values: CDR1 SGHTA, CDR2 FQGNSA. The CDR3 region is CASSPAFSAVNTGELFF. The CDR3, as DNA: TGTGCCAGCAGCCCCGCCTTCTCAGCGGTGAACACCGGGGAGCTGTTTTTT.

The CDR3 here is CASSATSGAGSRETQYF. The DNA of the CDR3 is TGTGCCAGTAGTGCCACTAGCGGGGCCGGGAGTAGGGAGACCCAGTACTTC. The gene calls are TRBV19 and TRBJ2-5, with 10 nucleotides matching TRBD2. Germline V gene lookup returns CDR1 LNHDA and CDR2 SQIVND (reference sequence). The CDR3 is 17 amino acids. V shed 5 bases, J shed 5 bases, and the junction held 14 bases outside the gene matches.

The chain links TRBV5-1 to TRBJ2-5, with a weak D call TRBD2 (5 bases). Germline CDR1 is SGHRS and CDR2 is YFSETQ. V shed 4 bases and J shed 5 bases, with 6 bases lying between them. This CDR3 contains 11 residues. The CDR3 DNA sequence: TGCGCCAGCAGCCCGGGGGAGACCCAGTACTTC. Translated, it gives CASSPGETQYF.

The rearrangement uses TRBV29-1 and TRBJ1-4; 10 positions agree with TRBD1. Trimming cost V 6 bases and J 1 base; bases outside gene matches: 8. Germline assignment: CDR1 SQVTM and CDR2 ANQGSEA. The CDR3 is 16 residues long. CDR3 residues: CSVLTGGFLTNEKLFF. The CDR3 nucleotides are TGCAGCGTCCTGACAGGGGGCTTTTTAACTAATGAAAAACTGTTTTTT.

The chain has TRBV10-2 and TRBJ2-3, with 12 bases matching TRBD2. This CDR3 is built from 16 residues. The V segment lost 6 bases and the J segment 5 bases; nucleotides outside the gene matches: 9. Germline CDR1 and CDR2: WSHSY and SAAADI. The DNA of the CDR3 is TGCGCCAGCAGGGGTAGACTAGCGGGAGTTATAGATACGCAGTATTTT. Translated, it gives CASRGRLAGVIDTQYF.

This chain links TRBV19 with TRBJ2-7, with TRBD2 identical over 11 bases. Per germline, CDR1 LNHDA and CDR2 SQIVND (reference sequence). The CDR3 is 14 residues long. Unmatched junction bases numbered 1, after V lost 4 bases and J lost 2 bases. CDR3 protein: CASSKLAGAYEQYF. The CDR3 region has the DNA TGTGCCAGTAGTAAACTAGCGGGAGCCTACGAGCAGTACTTC. Drawing the rest from reference TRBV19 and TRBJ2-7, the complete variable domain is DGGITQSPKYLFRKEGQNVTLSCEQNLNHDAMYWYRQDPGQGLRLIYYSQIVNDFQKGDIAEGYSVSREKKESFPLTVTSAQKNPTAFYLCASSKLAGAYEQYFGPGTRLTVT.

This clone was seen a few times. The chain uses TRBV20-1 and TRBJ1-2; D is uncertain. CDR1 and CDR2 (germline): DFQATT, SNEGSKA (reference sequence). The CDR3 totals 15 residues. Trimming left V 3 bases short and J 1 base short, with 15 bases between. CDR3 residues: CSASPAIRGNYGYTF. The CDR3 DNA reads TGCAGTGCTAGTCCCGCGATTCGGGGTAACTATGGCTACACCTTC.

The chain carries TRBV15 and TRBJ2-3, with TRBD2 matching over 7 bases. This CDR3 is built from 16 residues. After removal of 6 bases from V and 4 bases from J, the junction contained 13 bases not matched to a gene. Germline V gene sequence: CDR1 LNHNV, CDR2 YYDKDF (reference sequence). This CDR3 is CATRQTGLSFSDTQYF. CDR3 sequence (DNA): TGTGCCACCAGACAGACGGGACTATCATTTTCAGATACGCAGTATTTT.